The 18 T cell receptor beta chains given below trace back to one sample, sequenced in a study of healthy donors' naive CD4 and CD8 T cells. TCR libraries were built from around 0.45 ug of total RNA by linear amplification. Each CDR3 protein is one row after TCRdb ran MiXCR on the reads. Of some 190,000 distinct CDR3 sequences listed, about four fifths are singletons. The sample taken for sequencing was naive CD4+ and CD8+ T cells sorted from blood, pooled from several donors. The receptors stem from a pool of human donors in good health; the sample pools cells from several healthy donors.

The CDR3 DNA reads as TGTGCCAGCAGTTTAGATGGCAGGGGAGATGATCAGCCCCAGCATTTT. It yields the protein CASSLDGRGDDQPQHF. The chain links TRBV12-3 or TRBV12-4 to TRBJ1-5, with a weak D call TRBD1 (6 bases). The ends were cut back, 1 base at V and 5 bases at J, with 15 bases in the middle. The CDR3 spans 16 residues.

This clonotype was counted a few times. This chain joins TRBV29-1 and TRBJ2-1; D remains unclear. From germline, CDR1 is SQVTM and CDR2 ANQGSEA. This CDR3 is 12 amino acids long. Trimming left V 0 bases short and J 7 bases short, with 7 bases between. Written as DNA, the CDR3 is TGCAGCGTTGAAGAATCTAGTAATGAGCAGTTCTTC. Translated: CSVEESSNEQFF.

Only a few counts were recorded for this clonotype. The chain links TRBV10-3 to TRBJ2-3; 14 positions agree with TRBD2. The CDR3 length is 20 residues. Germline values: CDR1 ENHRY, CDR2 SYGVKD. V shed 4 bases, J shed 1 base, and the junction held 13 bases outside the gene matches. CDR3 nucleotide sequence: TGTGCCATCAGTGGCCCCTCGACTAGCGGGAGGGTCATACGCACAGATACGCAGTATTTT. Amino acids: CAISGPSTSGRVIRTDTQYF.

This chain links TRBV6-2 or TRBV6-3 with TRBJ2-1; no firm D call. Per germline, CDR1 MNHEY and CDR2 SVGEGT. The V and J ends lost 2 bases and 8 bases respectively, with 22 bases between them. The CDR3 runs 17 residues. As DNA, the CDR3 is TGTGCCAGCAGTTACGCGCAATCTGGACCTGAACGGCATGAGCAGTTCTTC. Translating gives CASSYAQSGPERHEQFF.

The V gene is TRBV29-1, the J gene TRBJ2-1; D gene unclear. The CDR3 has 13 residues. In germline, CDR1 is SQVTM, CDR2 ANQGSEA. V was clipped by 8 bases and J by 4 bases, with 15 bases between them. The DNA for the CDR3 is TGCAGCCTTTCCCAGACTCTTTACAATGAGCAGTTCTTC. This gives the protein CSLSQTLYNEQFF.

This clonotype was seen a handful of times. CDR3 amino acids: CASSPRELVLRSAEQFF. CDR3 bases: TGTGCCAGCTCACCACGGGAACTAGTGCTTCGCTCGGCTGAGCAGTTCTTC. The chain has TRBV18 and TRBJ2-1; a possible D gene is TRBD2 (5 bases). In germline, CDR1 is KGHSH, CDR2 LQKENI. The CDR3 sequence is 17 residues long. V lost 1 base, J lost 9 bases, and 22 bases lay in between.

The chain couples TRBV27 to TRBJ2-7; TRBD1 agrees at 7 bases. V dropped 6 bases and J dropped 6; count of bases not matched to a gene: 11. The length of the CDR3 is 14 residues. In germline, CDR1 is MNHEY, CDR2 SMNVEV (reference sequence). CDR3 amino acids: CASSTRGQTREQYF. In nucleotides, the CDR3 is TGTGCCAGCAGCACAAGGGGACAGACTCGCGAGCAGTACTTC.

The chain couples TRBV6-2 or TRBV6-3 to TRBJ2-3; 8 nucleotides align to TRBD1. The CDR3 is made up of 14 amino acids. V lost 6 bases, J lost 7 bases, and 9 bases stayed unmatched. CDR1 MNHEY and CDR2 SVGEGT come from the germline V gene. In DNA form, the CDR3 reads TGTGCCAGCAGGGACGGACAGGGCGTGTATACGCAGTATTTT. Its translation is CASRDGQGVYTQYF.

The chain combines TRBV20-1 with TRBJ2-7; 7 bases map to TRBD2. Germline V CDR1 and CDR2: DFQATT, SNEGSKA (reference sequence). The CDR3 loop spans 14 amino acids. CDR3: CTTTGCGSLYEQYF. As DNA, the CDR3 is TGCACTACGACCGGATGCGGGAGTTTGTACGAGCAGTACTTC.

This chain connects TRBV6-5 to TRBJ1-2, with TRBD1 as a possible D gene (5 bases). This CDR3 comprises 14 residues. Trimming removed 6 bases at V and 6 bases at J, with 17 bases between. Germline V gives CDR1 MNHEY, CDR2 SVGAGI. DNA for the CDR3: TGTGCCAGCAGAACAGCCCGTCAGGGACATGGCTACACCTTC. This codes for CASRTARQGHGYTF.

This clonotype was detected a few times. The chain carries TRBV5-5 and TRBJ1-5; D gene uncertain. Deletions cut 2 bases from V and 4 bases from J, with 19 bases between. This CDR3 comprises 17 residues. Looked up from germline, CDR1 is SGHKS and CDR2 is YYEKEE (reference sequence). The CDR3 sequence: CASSFSYRASRNQPQHF. The CDR3 nucleotides are TGTGCCAGCAGCTTTTCGTACCGGGCTAGTCGAAATCAGCCCCAGCATTTT.

The rearrangement joins TRBV29-1 to TRBJ2-7, with D maybe TRBD2 (5 bases). Trimming removed 5 bases from V and 2 bases from J, with 16 bases in between. CDR1 and CDR2 from the germline V gene are SQVTM and ANQGSEA. The CDR3 consists of 14 residues. The CDR3: CSVYLGSAAYEQYF. CDR3 in DNA: TGCAGCGTTTATTTGGGTAGCGCGGCCTACGAGCAGTACTTC.

The chain employs TRBV6-5 and TRBJ2-7; possible D gene TRBD1, 6 bases. The germline gives CDR1 MNHEY, CDR2 SVGAGI. The CDR3 length is 15 residues. V was shortened by 6 bases and J by 0 bases, with 15 bases between the two germline ends. CDR3 coding DNA: TGTGCCAGCAGACGAGGGGGAGCGGCCTCCTACGAGCAGTACTTC. This encodes CASRRGGAASYEQYF.

V usage is TRBV13 and J usage is TRBJ2-7; 7 nucleotides match TRBD1. CDR1 is PRHDT and CDR2 is FYEKMQ in the germline V gene (reference sequence). This CDR3 is 15 amino acids long. V lost 5 bases, J lost 0 bases, and 7 bases stayed unmatched. The CDR3 protein is CASSPGTASSYEQYF. The CDR3 DNA sequence: TGTGCCAGCAGCCCCGGGACAGCGAGCTCCTACGAGCAGTACTTC. The whole variable domain, filled in from reference TRBV13 and TRBJ2-7, reads AAGVIQSPRHLIKEKRETATLKCYPIPRHDTVYWYQQGPGQDPQFLISFYEKMQSDKGSIPDRFSAQQFSDYHSELNMSSLELGDSALYFCASSPGTASSYEQYFGPGTRLTVT.

The chain combines TRBV20-1 with TRBJ2-3; 11 bases map to TRBD2. CDR1 and CDR2 (germline): DFQATT, SNEGSKA (reference sequence). The CDR3 loop spans 14 amino acids. Germline trimming cut 5 bases from V and 4 bases from J; bases unmatched to any gene: 5. CDR3: CSAAGTSGPDTQYF. In DNA form, the CDR3 reads TGCAGTGCTGCCGGGACTAGCGGACCAGATACGCAGTATTTT.

V is TRBV5-6 and J is TRBJ2-7; D is unresolved. The CDR3 covers 14 residues. Per the germline V gene, CDR1 is SGHDT and CDR2 is YYEEEE. Trimming removed 4 bases at V and 4 bases at J, with 15 bases between. The CDR3 sequence: CASSPWVSEYEQYF. CDR3 coding DNA: TGTGCCAGCAGCCCGTGGGTCAGCGAGTACGAGCAGTACTTC.

This clonotype was observed a handful of times. This sequence joins TRBV19 and TRBJ2-7; D is ambiguous. The ends were cut back, 5 bases at V and 7 bases at J, with 15 bases in the middle. The CDR3 totals 13 residues. Germline V gene data show CDR1 as LNHDA and CDR2 as SQIVND (reference sequence). Written as DNA, the CDR3 is TGTGCCAGTAGTTCAGGCAGCCCCTTGGAGCAGTACTTC. Its protein product is CASSSGSPLEQYF.

This rearrangement joins TRBV6-4 to TRBJ2-7; perhaps TRBD2 as D (6 bases). In germline, CDR1 is MRHNA, CDR2 SNTAGT. Trimming shortened V by 4 bases and J by 3 bases, and 10 bases separated the two germline ends. The length of the CDR3 is 13 residues. DNA for the CDR3: TGTGCCAGCAGTGTGGATAGCGGCTACGAGCAGTACTTC. Translating gives CASSVDSGYEQYF.